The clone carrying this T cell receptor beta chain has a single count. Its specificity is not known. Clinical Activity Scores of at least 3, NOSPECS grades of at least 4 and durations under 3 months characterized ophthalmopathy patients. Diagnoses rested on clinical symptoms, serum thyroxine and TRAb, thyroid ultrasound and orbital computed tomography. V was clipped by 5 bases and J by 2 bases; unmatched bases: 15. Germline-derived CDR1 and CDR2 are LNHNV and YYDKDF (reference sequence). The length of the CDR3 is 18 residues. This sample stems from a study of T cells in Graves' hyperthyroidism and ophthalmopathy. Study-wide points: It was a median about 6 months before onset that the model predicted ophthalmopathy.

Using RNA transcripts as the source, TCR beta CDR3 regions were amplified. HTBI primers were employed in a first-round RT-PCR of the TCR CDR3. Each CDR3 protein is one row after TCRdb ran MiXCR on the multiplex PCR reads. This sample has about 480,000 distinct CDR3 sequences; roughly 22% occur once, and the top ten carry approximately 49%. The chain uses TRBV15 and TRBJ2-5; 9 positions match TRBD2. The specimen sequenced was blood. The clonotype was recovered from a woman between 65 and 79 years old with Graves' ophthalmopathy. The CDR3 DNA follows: TGTGCCACCAGCTCTCCCCCTCGCGGGAGGGCCGGTCAAGAGACCCAGTACTTC. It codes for CATSSPPRGRAGQETQYF.